This section outlines one TCR beta chain sequence together with its context. The table came from immunoSEQ multiplex PCR; TCRdb's copy has only in-frame clones and leaves some out. The table has around 350,000 clones, 73% seen once; the top ten hold 8% to 13%. This record comes from a study of shared clonotypes between healthy human individuals. CDR1 and CDR2 from the germline V gene are PRHDT and FYEKMQ (reference sequence). Trimming pared 5 bases from V and 7 bases from J, leaving 23 bases between. This CDR3 has 16 amino acids. The receptor comes from a man aged 25-45 years in good health. The gene calls are TRBV13 and TRBJ1-1; unclear D gene. The specimen was memory CD4+ T cells sorted from blood. Stated subset: CD45RA-negative fraction. CDR3 coding DNA: TGTGCCAGCAGCCCCGGAATAGGAGGGAGTTTGAGTGAAGCTTTCTTT. Its protein product is CASSPGIGGSLSEAFF.